Following are 18 T cell receptor beta chains from one sample sequenced in a study of molecular identifiers for immune sequencing clone quantification. Each CDR3 protein gets one entry after TCRdb re-called the PCR reads with MiXCR. Of about 640,000 distinct CDR3 sequences in the sample, 20% were seen once. Input material: naive CD8+ T cells from blood, with Jurkat cell RNA spiked in. The subset is: FACS-sorted CD8+CD4-CCR7+CD45RA+ naive T cells. The receptors were sampled from a human donor in good health. Some libraries in this study had Jurkat cell RNA spiked in.

The table lists this clonotype with many counts. The CDR3 protein is CASRLAGDNYEQYF. The CDR3 nucleotides are TGCGCCAGCAGACTAGCGGGGGACAACTACGAGCAGTACTTC. The chain recombines TRBV5-1 with TRBJ2-7, with 11 bases identical to TRBD2. With V trimmed by 5 bases and J by 3 bases, 4 bases remained unmatched. Germline loops: CDR1 SGHRS, CDR2 YFSETQ. The CDR3 is made up of 14 amino acids.

This clonotype was counted between two and nine times. V usage is TRBV7-6 and J usage is TRBJ1-6; D may be TRBD1 (6 bases). The CDR3 length is 15 residues. V was pared by 5 bases and J by 9 bases, with 17 bases between. Germline-derived CDR1 and CDR2 are SGHVS and FNYEAQ. Here the CDR3 reads CASSPGAGVGSPLHF. The CDR3 DNA follows: TGTGCCAGCAGCCCAGGGGCAGGGGTTGGTTCACCCCTCCACTTT.

This clonotype has ten or more counts. This rearrangement joins TRBV4-3 to TRBJ2-7, with D tentatively TRBD1 (6 bases). CDR1 LGHNA and CDR2 YSLEER come from the germline V gene. The CDR3 has 14 residues. The V gene lost 3 bases and the J gene lost 6 bases, with 15 bases spanning the gap. CDR3 residues: CASSHEITTGEQYF. CDR3 nucleotide sequence: TGCGCCAGCAGCCACGAAATTACGACAGGCGAGCAGTACTTC.

On this clonotype itself: A much larger clone differs from this one at a single base, so this may be a read error. The rearrangement joins TRBV3-1 to TRBJ2-3; D is possibly TRBD1 (6 bases). This CDR3 is built from 17 residues. CDR1 LGHDT and CDR2 YNNKEL come from the germline V gene (reference sequence). The CDR3 sequence is CAGSHPSQQGSTDTQYF. Here the CDR3 DNA reads TGTGCCGGCAGCCATCCATCTCAGCAGGGGAGCACAGATACGCAGTATTTT.

As to this clonotype: This could be a read error, since a much larger clone is one nucleotide away. The chain combines TRBV10-3 with TRBJ2-3; D possibly corresponds to TRBD1 (6 bases). Germline CDR1 ENHRY, CDR2 SYGVKD. The CDR3 runs to 14 residues. V was trimmed by 3 bases and J by 8 bases, leaving 15 bases between them. The CDR3 here is CAISDPPGVVTQYF. CDR3 sequence (DNA): TGTGCCATCAGTGACCCGCCAGGGGTAGTTACGCAGTATTTT.

In this sample, this clonotype turned up many times. This chain connects TRBV7-9 to TRBJ2-7, with unresolved D. The V and J ends lost 5 bases and 4 bases respectively, with 12 bases between them. The CDR3 consists of 13 residues. CDR1 and CDR2 from the germline V gene are SEHNR and FQNEAQ (reference sequence). The CDR3 sequence: CASSPPHVYEQYF. The DNA of the CDR3 is TGTGCCAGCAGCCCCCCGCACGTTTACGAGCAGTACTTC.

The chain carries TRBV4-1 and TRBJ2-7; tentative D call: TRBD1 (6 bases). Germline loops: CDR1 MGHRA, CDR2 YSYEKL. The length of the CDR3 is 17 residues. V was clipped by 0 bases and J by 0 bases, with 15 bases between them. The CDR3 region has the DNA TGCGCCAGCAGCCAAGAGGGGGCAGGGCTGACCTCCTACGAGCAGTACTTC. Protein: CASSQEGAGLTSYEQYF.

Of note for this clonotype: This may stem from a read error, because a much larger clone lies one nucleotide away. V usage is TRBV19 and J usage is TRBJ2-7; D is possibly TRBD1 (5 bases). Germline V gene sequence: CDR1 LNHDA, CDR2 SQIVND (reference sequence). The CDR3 totals 13 residues. The chain's CDR3 is CAGSEGATYEQYF. The DNA for the CDR3 is TGTGCCGGTAGTGAAGGGGCGACCTACGAGCAGTACTTC.

This clonotype was found many times. This chain links TRBV23-1 with TRBJ2-7; the D gene could be TRBD1 or TRBD2 (6 bases each). TRBV23-1 is noted as an ORF with a role that remains uncertain. The length of the CDR3 is 15 residues. V lost 5 bases, J lost 2 bases, and 16 bases lay in between. The CDR3 DNA follows: TGCGCCAGCAGTGGTTCCGGGGGCGCGGCCTACGAGCAGTACTTC. It codes for CASSGSGGAAYEQYF.

There are many counts of this clonotype. The J gene is TRBJ1-4, the V gene TRBV27, with 9 bases matching TRBD1. V trimming: 4 bases; J trimming: 7 bases; junction bases outside the gene matches: 16. CDR1 and CDR2 (germline): MNHEY, SMNVEV (reference sequence). The CDR3 has 18 residues. Here the CDR3 reads CASSSSGTGLLVGEKLFF. CDR3 DNA sequence: TGTGCCAGCAGTTCCTCCGGGACAGGGCTGTTGGTTGGTGAAAAACTGTTTTTT. Based on the CDR3 plus reference TRBV27 and TRBJ1-4, the full variable domain is EAQVTQNPRYLITVTGKKLTVTCSQNMNHEYMSWYRQDPGLGLRQIYYSMNVEVTDKGDVPEGYKVSRKEKRNFPLILESPSPNQTSLYFCASSSSGTGLLVGEKLFFGSGTQLSVL.

The table lists this clonotype with many counts. V is TRBV19 and J is TRBJ2-3; D gene ambiguous. The germline CDR1 and CDR2 sequences are LNHDA and SQIVND (reference sequence). CDR3 length equals 15 residues. The germline V and J ends were trimmed by 2 bases and 0 bases, with 9 bases remaining between them. The CDR3, as DNA: TGTGCCAGTAGTATATTGCCAGCGAGCACAGATACGCAGTATTTT. Protein: CASSILPASTDTQYF.

This clonotype was seen many times. The chain has TRBV19 and TRBJ1-1; D is ambiguous. V lost 1 base, J lost 1 base, and 13 bases lay in between. The CDR3 has 16 amino acids. Germline V CDR1 and CDR2: LNHDA, SQIVND (reference sequence). CDR3 nucleotide sequence: TGTGCCAGTAGTATAGTCCCGGGAGTGAAGAACACTGAAGCTTTCTTT. Its protein is CASSIVPGVKNTEAFF.

Note on this clonotype: Possible read error: a much larger clone is one base away. V usage is TRBV4-3 and J usage is TRBJ2-2, with a possible D match to TRBD2 (6 bases). Germline V gives CDR1 LGHNA, CDR2 YSLEER. CDR3 length: 17 residues. CDR3 in DNA: TGCGCCAGCAACCAAGATCGCGGGGTTTTGAACACCGGGGAGCTGTTTTTT. Amino acids: CASNQDRGVLNTGELFF.

This clonotype has ten or more counts. The J gene is TRBJ1-1, the V gene TRBV28; D remains ambiguous. Trimming shortened V by 2 bases and J by 3 bases, and 10 bases separated the two germline ends. The germline CDR1 and CDR2 sequences are MDHEN and SYDVKM. The CDR3 runs to 14 residues. The CDR3 DNA sequence: TGTGCCAGCAGTTTAGTACAGCTATACACTGAAGCTTTCTTT. It specifies CASSLVQLYTEAFF.

This chain uses TRBV19 with TRBJ1-6, with 10 bases that match TRBD1. The germline gives CDR1 LNHDA, CDR2 SQIVND (reference sequence). The CDR3 is 12 residues long. This CDR3 reads CASGTGASPLHF. The CDR3 DNA sequence: TGTGCTTCCGGGACAGGGGCTTCACCCCTCCACTTT.

This clonotype was seen repeatedly, ten times or more. This chain links TRBV12-3 or TRBV12-4 with TRBJ2-3; no firm D call. V was trimmed by 3 bases and J by 2 bases, leaving 9 bases between them. The CDR3 totals 14 residues. CDR3 residues: CASSFLTHTDTQYF. The CDR3 coding sequence is TGTGCCAGCAGTTTTTTGACGCACACAGATACGCAGTATTTT.

This clonotype turned up a few times. The chain employs TRBV27 and TRBJ1-1; tentative D call: TRBD1 (5 bases). Germline V gene sequence: CDR1 MNHEY, CDR2 SMNVEV (reference sequence). The CDR3 has 13 residues. The V and J ends lost 1 base and 4 bases respectively, with 7 bases between them. The CDR3, as DNA: TGTGCCAGCAGTTTATGGGGGTTCACTGAAGCTTTCTTT. Translated, it gives CASSLWGFTEAFF.

This chain connects TRBV6-2 or TRBV6-3 to TRBJ2-7; D not resolved. The ends were cut back, 6 bases at V and 5 bases at J, with 17 bases in the middle. The CDR3 loop spans 14 amino acids. Per germline, CDR1 MNHEY and CDR2 SVGEGT. CDR3 sequence reads: CASSRVLVPDEQYF. The CDR3 DNA sequence: TGTGCCAGCAGCCGGGTTCTCGTGCCTGACGAGCAGTACTTC.